These 19 T cell receptor beta chains came from one sample sequenced in a study of CD8 T cells in Susac syndrome. Random hexamers were used to reverse transcribe the RNA input (roughly 0.5 to 1 ug). Each CDR3 protein is one row after TCRdb ran MiXCR on the immunoSEQ multiplex PCR reads. This sample has tens of thousands of distinct CDR3 sequences, with roughly 94% found just once. Sequences were obtained from CD8+ T cells from PBMCs. Receptor source: a human donor with Susac syndrome.

The V call is TRBV14, the J call TRBJ2-7, with D maybe TRBD1 (6 bases). V shed 8 bases and J shed 9 bases, with 14 bases lying between them. CDR3 length: 11 amino acids. Germline values: CDR1 SGHDN, CDR2 FVKESK. The CDR3 is CASADSLGQYF. The CDR3 DNA is TGTGCCAGCGCGGACAGTCTCGGGCAGTACTTC.

The chain recombines TRBV6-2 or TRBV6-3 with TRBJ1-2; tentatively, D is TRBD1 (6 bases). This CDR3 region has 13 residues. Germline CDR1 and CDR2: MNHEY and SVGEGT. V was shortened by 5 bases and J by 6 bases, with 13 bases between the two germline ends. The CDR3, as DNA: TGTGCCAGCAGTCTTGGGGGGGCCGATGGCTACACCTTC. It codes for CASSLGGADGYTF.

The rearrangement links TRBV29-1 to TRBJ1-1, with a weak D call TRBD1 (6 bases). CDR3 size: 15 residues. CDR1 is SQVTM, CDR2 ANQGSEA, per germline. V dropped 1 base and J dropped 4 bases, with 16 bases sitting between them. The CDR3 bases are TGCAGCGTTGAAGGGCTGCAGGGGCGACGCACTGAAGCTTTCTTT. It codes for CSVEGLQGRRTEAFF.

J is TRBJ1-1 and V is TRBV2, with D uncertain. CDR3 size: 14 residues. V gave up 6 bases and J gave up 0 bases, with 11 bases separating them. Germline V gene data show CDR1 as SNHLY and CDR2 as FYNNEI. The CDR3 bases are TGTGCCAGCAGAGTTGGGGTTCTGAACACTGAAGCTTTCTTT. Encoded protein: CASRVGVLNTEAFF.

As DNA, the CDR3 is TGCAGCGTCGAGGGACCTGCCAATGAGCAGTTCTTC. This codes for CSVEGPANEQFF. This chain uses TRBV29-1 with TRBJ2-1; D possibly matches TRBD1 or TRBD2 (5 bases each). V dropped 6 bases and J dropped 6 bases, with 12 bases sitting between them. CDR1 is SQVTM, CDR2 ANQGSEA, per germline. The CDR3 is 12 amino acids.

This clonotype appeared a single time. The gene calls are TRBV20-1 and TRBJ2-7; D call uncertain. The CDR3 has 12 residues. V was trimmed by 3 bases and J by 2 bases, leaving 8 bases between them. The germline gives CDR1 DFQATT, CDR2 SNEGSKA (reference sequence). The CDR3 sequence: CSARGYPYEQYF. The CDR3 DNA reads as TGCAGTGCTAGGGGGTACCCCTACGAGCAGTACTTC.

This clonotype has a single count. The chain couples TRBV5-1 to TRBJ2-1, with 8 bases aligning to TRBD2. Germline V gene sequence: CDR1 SGHRS, CDR2 YFSETQ. V lost 6 bases, J lost 10 bases, and 12 bases stayed unmatched. The CDR3 is made up of 14 amino acids. The CDR3 sequence: CASKREGAPQEQFF. For the CDR3, the DNA is TGCGCCAGCAAACGGGAGGGAGCGCCCCAAGAGCAGTTCTTC.

V gene TRBV7-9 combines with J gene TRBJ2-2; tentatively, D is TRBD2 (5 bases). Germline values: CDR1 SEHNR, CDR2 FQNEAQ (reference sequence). V lost 5 bases and J 6 bases, leaving 7 bases between the germline ends. The CDR3 sequence is 12 residues long. Here the CDR3 DNA reads TGTGCCAGCAGCCGGGGAGCCGGGGAGCTGTTTTTT. It yields the protein CASSRGAGELFF. Full variable domain (outside the CDR3, taken from reference TRBV7-9 and TRBJ2-2): DTGVSQNPRHKITKRGQNVTFRCDPISEHNRLYWYRQTLGQGPEFLTYFQNEAQLEKSRLLSDRFSAERPKGSFSTLEIQRTEQGDSAMYLCASSRGAGELFFGEGSRLTVL.

The rearrangement uses TRBV30 and TRBJ2-1; D is perhaps TRBD1 or TRBD2 (5 bases each). The ends were cut back, 0 bases at V and 7 bases at J, with 13 bases in the middle. The CDR3 covers 14 residues. Germline loops: CDR1 GTSNPN, CDR2 SVGIG (reference sequence). This CDR3 is CAWSVGQGVNEQFF. As DNA, the CDR3 is TGTGCCTGGAGTGTGGGGCAGGGAGTGAATGAGCAGTTCTTC.

The chain links TRBV9 to TRBJ2-5; TRBD2 matches 11 bases. V shed 3 bases and J 3 bases; nucleotides not matched to a gene: 4. This CDR3 spans 15 amino acids. Germline values: CDR1 SGDLS, CDR2 YYNGEE. This CDR3 is CASSAGTSGEETQYF. Here the CDR3 DNA reads TGTGCCAGCAGCGCCGGGACTAGCGGAGAAGAGACCCAGTACTTC.

The chain is built from TRBV6-2 or TRBV6-3 and TRBJ2-1; 8 bases are a match to TRBD2. Trimming took 2 bases from V and 8 from J; bases not matched to a gene: 8. There are 15 residues in the CDR3. The germline gives CDR1 MNHEY, CDR2 SVGEGT. The DNA for the CDR3 is TGTGCCAGCAGTTACCAACACGGGGGGGGCGATGAGCAGTTCTTC. Its protein is CASSYQHGGGDEQFF.

CDR3: CASSVGDEAFF. DNA of the CDR3: TGTGCCAGCAGTGTTGGGGACGAAGCTTTCTTT. The chain employs TRBV9 and TRBJ1-1; D is perhaps TRBD1 (5 bases). V was clipped by 5 bases and J by 8 bases, with 10 bases between them. CDR3 length equals 11 residues. From germline, CDR1 is SGDLS and CDR2 YYNGEE.

The chain has TRBV5-6 and TRBJ1-5, with TRBD1 as a possible D gene (6 bases). The CDR3 extends over 13 amino acids. Trimming removed 4 bases from V and 7 bases from J, with 12 bases in between. Germline CDR1 SGHDT, CDR2 YYEEEE. CDR3 DNA sequence: TGTGCCAGCAGCCAGGGGACGGGACAGCCCCAGCATTTT. Translation gives CASSQGTGQPQHF.

V is TRBV19 and J is TRBJ2-7; no clear D gene. The CDR3 is 13 amino acids. V dropped 3 bases and J dropped 3 bases, with 9 bases sitting between them. Germline values: CDR1 LNHDA, CDR2 SQIVND (reference sequence). CDR3 DNA sequence: TGTGCCAGTAGTATGGGATTGAGCTACGAGCAGTACTTC. Its protein product is CASSMGLSYEQYF.

This clonotype was counted a single time. The V call is TRBV6-2 or TRBV6-3, the J call TRBJ2-6; the D is unclear. The V end lost 2 bases, the J end lost 8 bases, and 1 base lay between the germline ends. CDR3 length equals 11 residues. Germline values: CDR1 MNHEY, CDR2 SVGEGT. The CDR3 DNA follows: TGTGCCAGCAGTTACCCCAACGTCCTGACTTTC. Translation gives CASSYPNVLTF.

CDR3 sequence reads: CAWSVTGGVYEQYF. CDR3 nucleotides: TGTGCCTGGAGTGTGACAGGGGGCGTATACGAGCAGTACTTC. V gene TRBV30 combines with J gene TRBJ2-7, with TRBD1 matching 10 bases. Germline assignment: CDR1 GTSNPN and CDR2 SVGIG (reference sequence). The V segment lost 0 bases and the J segment 4 bases; nucleotides outside the gene matches: 3. CDR3 length equals 14 residues.

This sequence joins TRBV5-1 and TRBJ1-1; D possibly corresponds to TRBD1 (5 bases). V lost 0 bases and J 9 bases, leaving 9 bases between the germline ends. The germline V gene encodes CDR1 SGHRS and CDR2 YFSETQ. The CDR3 covers 12 residues. CDR3 coding DNA: TGCGCCAGCAGCTTGGACAGGTCAAAAGCTTTCTTT. Amino acid sequence: CASSLDRSKAFF.

The chain links TRBV29-1 to TRBJ2-1; the match to TRBD2 covers 11 bases. J gave up 0 bases and V 3 bases, and 7 bases lay outside the gene matches. CDR3 length: 17 residues. The germline V gene encodes CDR1 SQVTM and CDR2 ANQGSEA. The CDR3 here is CSVEGTSGSSSYNEQFF. For the CDR3, the DNA is TGCAGCGTTGAGGGGACTAGCGGATCAAGCTCCTACAATGAGCAGTTCTTC.

The V and J genes are TRBV29-1 and TRBJ2-3; no reliable D call. Looked up from germline, CDR1 is SQVTM and CDR2 is ANQGSEA. V lost 8 bases and J 1 base, leaving 16 bases between the germline ends. The length of the CDR3 is 14 residues. CDR3 amino acids: CSTYPPARTDTQYF. CDR3 nucleotides: TGCAGCACCTACCCTCCCGCCCGCACAGATACGCAGTATTTT.